This TCR beta chain was captured by sequencing in a study of Graves' ophthalmopathy and Graves' hyperthyroidism. Whole-study results and caveats: Ophthalmopathy versus stable hyperthyroidism: 13-signature model gave just under 90% sensitivity, less than 82% specificity.

Ophthalmopathy-affected donors exhibited moderate-to-severe activity, CAS ≥3, NOSPECS ≥4, and duration under 3 months. RNA transcripts were the template, and TCR beta CDR3 regions were amplified from them. RT-PCR with HTBI primers came first, then second-round multiplex PCR. TCRdb re-called the multiplex PCR reads with MiXCR, one entry per CDR3 protein. The sample includes fewer than 600,000 distinct CDR3 sequences, around an eighth of them seen just once. This clonotype occurred a few times. Its antigen is unknown. V lost 3 bases to trimming and J lost 3 bases; unmatched junction nucleotides: 8. Germline V CDR1 and CDR2: LNHDA, SQIVND (reference sequence). The length of the CDR3 is 17 residues.

Sequenced input: blood. This clonotype was sampled from a woman in her 30s with Graves' ophthalmopathy. The V and J genes are TRBV19 and TRBJ1-6; 7 bases fit TRBD1. This CDR3 is CASSIRARQGYNSPLHF. The CDR3 nucleotides read TGTGCCAGTAGTATCCGAGCCCGACAGGGCTATAATTCACCCCTCCACTTT.